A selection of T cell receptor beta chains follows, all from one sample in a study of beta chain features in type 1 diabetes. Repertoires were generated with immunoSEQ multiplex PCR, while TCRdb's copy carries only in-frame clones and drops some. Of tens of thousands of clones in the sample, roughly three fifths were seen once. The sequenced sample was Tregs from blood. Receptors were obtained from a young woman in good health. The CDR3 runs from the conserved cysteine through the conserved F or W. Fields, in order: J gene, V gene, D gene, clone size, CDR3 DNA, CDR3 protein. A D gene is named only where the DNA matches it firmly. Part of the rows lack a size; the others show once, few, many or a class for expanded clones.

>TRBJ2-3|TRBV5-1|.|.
TGCGCCAGCAGCTTGGCGCAGGATTTCGCAGATACGCAGTATTTT
CASSLAQDFADTQYF
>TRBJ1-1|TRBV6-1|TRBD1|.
TGTGGGACGATGGGACAGGGCCTGAACACTGAAGCTTTCTTT
CGTMGQGLNTEAFF
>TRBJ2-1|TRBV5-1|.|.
TGCGCCAGCAGCTTTAGCGGCGGGAACTCCTACAATGAGCAGTTCTTC
CASSFSGGNSYNEQFF
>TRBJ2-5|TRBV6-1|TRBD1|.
TGTGCCAGCAGTCCCCGGACAGGGGTTGAGACCCAGTACTTC
CASSPRTGVETQYF
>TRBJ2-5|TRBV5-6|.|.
TGTGCCAGCAGCCGGGGGTGGGAGACCCAGTACTTC
CASSRGWETQYF
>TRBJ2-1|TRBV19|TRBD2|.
TGTGCCAGTAGTCCGCGGACTAGCGGGAGTATTGAGCAGTTCTTC
CASSPRTSGSIEQFF
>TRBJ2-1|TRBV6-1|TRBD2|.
TGTGCCAGCAGTGGGACTAGCGGGAGTCGGAGCAATGAGCAGTTCTTC
CASSGTSGSRSNEQFF
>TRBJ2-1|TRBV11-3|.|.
TGTGCCAGCAGCTTGGGAGGCGGTTCCTACAATGAGCAGTTCTTC
CASSLGGGSYNEQFF
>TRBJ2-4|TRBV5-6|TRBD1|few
TGTGCCAGCAGCAGCGGACAGGGGGCCAAAAACATTCAGTACTTC
CASSSGQGAKNIQYF
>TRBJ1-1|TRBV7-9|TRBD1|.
TGTGCCAGCAGCCACTGGACAGGGGAGACTGAAGCTTTCTTT
CASSHWTGETEAFF
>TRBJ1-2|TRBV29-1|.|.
TGCAGCGGCGGGGACGGTAACTATGGCTACACCTTC
CSGGDGNYGYTF
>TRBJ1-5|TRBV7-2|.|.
TGTGCCAGCAGCTTAGATTCGTCGCGGTCTCAGCCCCAGCATTTT
CASSLDSSRSQPQHF
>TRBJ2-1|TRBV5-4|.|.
TGTGCCAGCAGCTTGACCCTAGAAGCGGTACTCTCCTACAATGAGCAGTTCTTC
CASSLTLEAVLSYNEQFF
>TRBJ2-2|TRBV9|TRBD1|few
TGTGCCAGCAGCCTGACAGGGCAGGACACCGGGGAGCTGTTTTTT
CASSLTGQDTGELFF
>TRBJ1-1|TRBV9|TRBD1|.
TGTGCCAGCAGCGCACCCGGGACAGGGCTGACTGAAGCTTTCTTT
CASSAPGTGLTEAFF
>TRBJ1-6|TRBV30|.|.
TGTGCCTGGAGTGTAGGGGGGGGACCCCTCCACTTT
CAWSVGGGPLHF
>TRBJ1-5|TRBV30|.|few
TGTGCCTGGAGTACGGGACTCTCTCCCCTTAGCAATCAGCCCCAGCATTTT
CAWSTGLSPLSNQPQHF
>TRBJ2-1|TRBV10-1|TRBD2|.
TGCGCCAGCAGTGATCGGGCCGGGACTAGCGGAGCTGAGCAGTTCTTC
CASSDRAGTSGAEQFF
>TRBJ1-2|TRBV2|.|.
TGTGCCAGCAGTGAAAGCAGGGACTATGGCTACACCTTC
CASSESRDYGYTF
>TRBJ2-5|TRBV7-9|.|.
TGTGCCAGCAGCTTAGTGTCAGGCCACCAAGAGACCCAGTACTTC
CASSLVSGHQETQYF
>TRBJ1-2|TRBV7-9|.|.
TGTGCCAGCAGCCCCGTGGGGAGTCGAGGCTACACCTTC
CASSPVGSRGYTF
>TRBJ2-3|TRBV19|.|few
TGTGCCAGTAGTCCCGGGGAAGGCGCTACGCAGTATTTT
CASSPGEGATQYF
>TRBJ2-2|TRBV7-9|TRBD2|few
TGTGCCAGCAGCTTGCGGCGGGGGGGCCTCACCGGGGAGCTGTTTTTT
CASSLRRGGLTGELFF
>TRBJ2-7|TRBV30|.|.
TGTGCCTGGAAAATGGAGGCCAGCCGTACGAGGCAGTACTTC
CAWKMEASRTRQYF
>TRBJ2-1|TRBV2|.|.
TGTGCCAGCAGTGGAGGACCCAGGGACAATGAGCAGTTCTTC
CASSGGPRDNEQFF
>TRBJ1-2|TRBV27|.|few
TGTGCCAGCAGTTTATCTACAGGGAAAGGTGGCTACACCTTC
CASSLSTGKGGYTF
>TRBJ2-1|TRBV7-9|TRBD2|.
TGTGCCAGCAGCTTAGCAGGGGGACTAGCGGGGTACAATGAGCAGTTCTTC
CASSLAGGLAGYNEQFF
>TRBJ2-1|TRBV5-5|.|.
TGTGCCAGCAGCTTGGTACTAGATATTGGTGAGCAGTTCTTC
CASSLVLDIGEQFF
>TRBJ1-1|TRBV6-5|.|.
TGTGCCAGCAGTACGACAGGGAACACTGAAGCTTTCTTT
CASSTTGNTEAFF
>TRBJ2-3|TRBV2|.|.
TGTGCCAGCAGTGAACCTAGCCCTTGGACCACAGATACGCAGTATTTT
CASSEPSPWTTDTQYF
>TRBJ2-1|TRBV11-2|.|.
TGTGCCAGCAGCTACAGGGAATTAGGCAATGAGCAGTTCTTC
CASSYRELGNEQFF
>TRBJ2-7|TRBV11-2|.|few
TGTGCCAGCAGCCTTCGACAGGTGTACGAGCAGTACTTC
CASSLRQVYEQYF
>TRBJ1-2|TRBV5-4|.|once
TGTGCCAGCAGCTCTCCAGGGGATGGCTACACCTTC
CASSSPGDGYTF
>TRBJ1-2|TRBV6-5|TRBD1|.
TGTGCCAGCAGCTGGGACAGGGGGTATTACACCTTC
CASSWDRGYYTF
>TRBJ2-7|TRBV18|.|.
TGTGCCAGCTCACCGACTGGCTACGAGCAGTACTTC
CASSPTGYEQYF
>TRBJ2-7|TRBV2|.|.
TGTGCCAGCAGTTACAGGGAGTACGAGCAGTACTTC
CASSYREYEQYF
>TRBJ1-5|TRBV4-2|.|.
TGTGCCAGCAGCCAAGAGGGAGTCAATCAGCCCCAGCATTTT
CASSQEGVNQPQHF
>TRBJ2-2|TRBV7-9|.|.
TGTGCCGGGAGTTTGGCGAACACCGGGGAGCTGTTTTTT
CAGSLANTGELFF
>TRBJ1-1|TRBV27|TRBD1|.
TGTGCCTGTTCCGGGACAGCGAACACTGAAGCTTTCTTT
CACSGTANTEAFF
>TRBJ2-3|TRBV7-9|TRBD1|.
TGTGCCAGCAGACCCATGAGGGGAACAGGGGGCACAGATACGCAGTATTTT
CASRPMRGTGGTDTQYF
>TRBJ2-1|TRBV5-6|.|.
TGTGCCAGCAGCCCCCGCGTGCGCGGCTACAATGAGCAGTTCTTC
CASSPRVRGYNEQFF
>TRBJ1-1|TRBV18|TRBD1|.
TGTGCCAGCTCTTCCAGGGGGCGGAGGACGGGGAACACTGAAGCTTTCTTT
CASSSRGRRTGNTEAFF
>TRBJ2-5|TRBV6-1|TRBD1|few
TGTGCCAGCAGTGCCAGGGGGCGCCGGGAGACCCAGTACTTC
CASSARGRRETQYF
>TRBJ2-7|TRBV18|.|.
TGTGCCAGCTCACCGGATCCCCTCGGGGCCTACGAGCAGTACTTC
CASSPDPLGAYEQYF
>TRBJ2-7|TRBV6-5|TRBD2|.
TGTGCCAGCAGTGTTGCGGGAGGAAGATACGAGCAGTACTTC
CASSVAGGRYEQYF
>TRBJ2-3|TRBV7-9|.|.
TGTGCCAGCAGCTTCCACGCCCAGGGTACGCAGTATTTT
CASSFHAQGTQYF
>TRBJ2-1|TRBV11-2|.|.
TGTGCCAGCAGCGTTAGTATCGGCAATGAGCAGTTCTTC
CASSVSIGNEQFF
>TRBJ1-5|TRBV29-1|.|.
TGCAGCGTTCAAAGGTATAGACTTATCTGTCGTCAGCCCCAGCATTTT
CSVQRYRLICRQPQHF
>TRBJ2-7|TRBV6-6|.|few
TGTGCCAGCGGGACTCCGAGCTCCTACGAGCAGTACTTC
CASGTPSSYEQYF
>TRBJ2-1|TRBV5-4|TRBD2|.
TGTGCCAGCAGCTCGGGACTAGCGCCCTACAATGAGCAGTTCTTC
CASSSGLAPYNEQFF
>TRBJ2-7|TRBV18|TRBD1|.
TGTGCCAGCTCACCACGGGCAACAGGGGAGTCGCGGGAGCAGTACTTC
CASSPRATGESREQYF
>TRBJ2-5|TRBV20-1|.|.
TGCAGTGCCATACTTCAAGAGACCCAGTACTTC
CSAILQETQYF
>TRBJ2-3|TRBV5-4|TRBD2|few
TGTGCCAGCAGCGTCCCGGGGGGACTACTCACAGATACGCAGTATTTT
CASSVPGGLLTDTQYF
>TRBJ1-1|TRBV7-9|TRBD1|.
TGTGCCAGCAGCACCCCGACAGGGGAGGGGAACACTGAAGCTTTCTTT
CASSTPTGEGNTEAFF
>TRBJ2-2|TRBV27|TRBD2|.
TGTGCCAGCAACGGGTACGGAGCGGGAGCGAACACCGGGGAGCTGTTTTTT
CASNGYGAGANTGELFF
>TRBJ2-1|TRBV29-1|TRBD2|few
TGCAGCGTTGCCCCCAGGGGAGGTCTAGCGGGGGGGGATGAGCAGTTCTTC
CSVAPRGGLAGGDEQFF
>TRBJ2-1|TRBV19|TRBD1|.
TGTGCCAGTAGTATCAAGGACAGGGTCTACAATGAGCAGTTCTTC
CASSIKDRVYNEQFF
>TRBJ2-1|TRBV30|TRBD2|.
TGTGCCTGGAGTGGAGGACTAGCGGGGGGGTTCTCCTACAATGAGCAGTTCTTC
CAWSGGLAGGFSYNEQFF
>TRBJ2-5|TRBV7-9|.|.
TGTGCCAGCAGCCTAGAGGGACTCCTCCAAGAGACCCAGTACTTC
CASSLEGLLQETQYF